These T cell receptor beta chains were read from a single sample in a study of beta chain features in type 1 diabetes. Assay used: immunoSEQ multiplex PCR; TCRdb lists only in-frame clones, some missing. The sample has hundreds of thousands of clones, over 12% seen once. Sequenced: naive CD4+ T cells from blood. These receptors were collected from a man younger than 35 with type 1 diabetes. Each CDR3 is given with its conserved first and last residue. D genes are given only for firm matches. Expanded clones are given a class, and other clones once, few, many or no size at all.

D gene,CDR3 length,clone size,J gene,V gene,CDR3 protein,CDR3 DNA
TRBD1,16,NA,TRBJ2-1,TRBV5-6,CASSSTGGARWNEQFF,TGTGCCAGCAGTTCGACAGGGGGCGCGAGATGGAATGAGCAGTTCTTC
NA,11,NA,TRBJ2-1,TRBV2,CASTLRVEQFF,TGTGCCAGCACTCTTAGGGTGGAGCAGTTCTTC
TRBD1,11,few,TRBJ1-4,TRBV29-1,CSVDRGGKLFF,TGCAGCGTGGACAGGGGTGGAAAACTGTTTTTT
NA,15,NA,TRBJ2-1,TRBV5-6,CASSPGPLVDNEQFF,TGTGCCAGCAGCCCCGGCCCTCTCGTCGACAATGAGCAGTTCTTC
NA,13,NA,TRBJ1-5,TRBV29-1,CSVEVGSNQPQHF,TGCAGCGTTGAGGTTGGGAGCAATCAGCCCCAGCATTTT
TRBD2,16,NA,TRBJ2-3,TRBV29-1,CSVAFTGGRLPDTQYF,TGCAGCGTTGCTTTTACTGGCGGGAGGCTCCCAGATACGCAGTATTTT
NA,14,few,TRBJ1-1,TRBV15,CATSRDQGLGEAFF,TGTGCCACCAGCAGAGATCAGGGGTTAGGTGAAGCTTTCTTT
NA,13,NA,TRBJ2-2,TRBV5-1,CASSFPSVDLLFF,TGCGCCAGCAGCTTTCCAAGTGTAGACCTGCTGTTTTTT
NA,13,few,TRBJ1-1,TRBV5-4,CASSFTENTEAFF,TGTGCCAGCAGCTTCACAGAGAACACTGAAGCTTTCTTT
TRBD2,14,few,TRBJ2-1,TRBV18,CASSPTSGGNEQFF,TGTGCCAGCTCACCGACTAGCGGGGGAAATGAGCAGTTCTTC
NA,12,NA,TRBJ2-5,TRBV5-1,CASSSTEETQYF,TGCGCCAGCAGTTCGACGGAAGAGACCCAGTACTTC
NA,11,few,TRBJ1-3,TRBV30,CAWSKGSTIYF,TGTGCCTGGAGTAAGGGGAGCACCATATATTTT
NA,18,NA,TRBJ2-1,TRBV9,CASSVGVGEGKLNNEQFF,TGTGCCAGCAGCGTAGGGGTCGGAGAGGGGAAACTAAACAATGAGCAGTTCTTC
NA,13,few,TRBJ2-2,TRBV7-2,CASSSGQTGELFF,TGTGCCAGCAGCTCCGGACAGACCGGGGAGCTGTTTTTT
NA,13,NA,TRBJ2-4,TRBV7-2,CASSLGLANIQYF,TGTGCCAGCAGCTTAGGCCTAGCGAACATTCAGTACTTC
TRBD2,18,NA,TRBJ2-5,TRBV5-1,CASSPRTSGRARQETQYF,TGCGCCAGCAGCCCACGGACTAGCGGGAGGGCCAGGCAAGAGACCCAGTACTTC
NA,11,few,TRBJ1-6,TRBV9,CASSRDVTLHF,TGTGCCAGCAGCAGGGATGTAACCCTCCACTTT
TRBD1,14,once,TRBJ1-2,TRBV9,CASSVRQGDYGYTF,TGTGCCAGCAGCGTCAGACAGGGCGACTATGGCTACACCTTC
TRBD2,15,few,TRBJ2-7,TRBV18,CASSASLAGLGEQYF,TGTGCCAGCTCAGCATCGCTAGCGGGATTGGGGGAGCAGTACTTC
NA,16,NA,TRBJ2-1,TRBV6-1,CASSEAWRVNYDEQFF,TGTGCCAGCAGTGAAGCGTGGCGGGTAAACTACGATGAGCAGTTCTTC
NA,15,few,TRBJ2-1,TRBV15,CATSSQEYTIHEQFF,TGTGCCACCAGCAGTCAGGAGTACACTATCCATGAGCAGTTCTTC
TRBD1,15,few,TRBJ1-6,TRBV5-6,CASSLPGQGNSPLHF,TGTGCCAGCAGCTTGCCGGGACAGGGTAATTCACCCCTCCACTTT